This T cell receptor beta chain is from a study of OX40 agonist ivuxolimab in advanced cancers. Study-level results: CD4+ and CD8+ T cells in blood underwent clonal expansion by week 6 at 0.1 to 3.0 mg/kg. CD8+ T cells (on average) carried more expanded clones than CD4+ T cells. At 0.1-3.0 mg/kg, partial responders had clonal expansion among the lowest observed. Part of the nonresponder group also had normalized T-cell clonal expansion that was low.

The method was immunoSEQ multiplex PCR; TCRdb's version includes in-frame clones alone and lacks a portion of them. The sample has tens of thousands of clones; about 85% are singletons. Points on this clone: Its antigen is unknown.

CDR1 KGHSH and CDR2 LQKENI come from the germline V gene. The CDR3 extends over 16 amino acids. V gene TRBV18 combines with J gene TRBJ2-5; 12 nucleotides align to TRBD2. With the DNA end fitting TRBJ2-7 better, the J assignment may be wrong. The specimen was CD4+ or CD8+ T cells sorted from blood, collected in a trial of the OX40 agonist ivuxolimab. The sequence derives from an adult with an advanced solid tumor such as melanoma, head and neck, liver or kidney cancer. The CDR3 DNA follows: TGTGCCAGCTCATCCGGACTAGCGGGAAGAGGGGACGAGCAGTACTTC. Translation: CASSSGLAGRGDEQYF.